These T cell receptor beta chains were read from a single sample in a study of blood T cells in healthy people across ages. TCRdb re-called the 5' RACE reads through MiXCR, storing one row per CDR3 protein. The sample records 760,000 or so distinct CDR3 sequences, 20% to 30% being singletons. This sample was also put to use in a study of T cells of mothers and their children.

Source material: blood. The origin of the receptors is a boy under 18 in good health. Each CDR3 is given with its conserved first and last residue. The order of the fields is V gene, clone size, J gene, D gene, CDR3 DNA, CDR3 protein. D genes are given only for firm matches. Clone size, where shown, is once, few, many, or a class for clones that have expanded.

v_gene: TRBV29-1
abundance: once
j_gene: TRBJ1-1
d_gene: .
CDR3nt: TGCAGCGTTGGGCCGGGGCTAACGGGAGTTGAAGCTTTCTTT
CDR3aa: CSVGPGLTGVEAFF

v_gene: TRBV12-3/TRBV12-4
abundance: .
j_gene: TRBJ1-5
d_gene: TRBD1
CDR3nt: TGTGCCAGCAGACCTACAGGGGGAGTATTCAATCAGCCCCAGCATTTT
CDR3aa: CASRPTGGVFNQPQHF

v_gene: TRBV11-3
abundance: .
j_gene: TRBJ2-7
d_gene: .
CDR3nt: TGTGCCAGCAGCTCCCCGGGCCACGAGCAGTACTTC
CDR3aa: CASSSPGHEQYF

v_gene: TRBV6-2/TRBV6-3
abundance: .
j_gene: TRBJ2-1
d_gene: TRBD2
CDR3nt: TGTGCCAGCAGTTACTCGGCTAGCGGGAGTGATAATGAGCAGTTCTTC
CDR3aa: CASSYSASGSDNEQFF

v_gene: TRBV7-2
abundance: few
j_gene: TRBJ2-1
d_gene: .
CDR3nt: TGTGCCAGCAGCTCCGGTTTAGACAATGAGCAGTTCTTC
CDR3aa: CASSSGLDNEQFF

v_gene: TRBV12-3/TRBV12-4
abundance: .
j_gene: TRBJ2-5
d_gene: .
CDR3nt: TGTGCCAGCAGACCCAATACAGGACAAGAGACCCAGTACTTC
CDR3aa: CASRPNTGQETQYF

v_gene: TRBV6-6
abundance: few
j_gene: TRBJ1-2
d_gene: .
CDR3nt: TGTGCCAGCAGTTACAAGGGGGGCTATGGCTACACCTTC
CDR3aa: CASSYKGGYGYTF

v_gene: TRBV20-1
abundance: few
j_gene: TRBJ1-1
d_gene: TRBD1
CDR3nt: TGCAGTGCTAGGACCCGGACAGGAGCATCTGAAGCTTTCTTT
CDR3aa: CSARTRTGASEAFF

v_gene: TRBV12-3/TRBV12-4
abundance: .
j_gene: TRBJ2-1
d_gene: .
CDR3nt: TGTGCCAGCACCTACCCAGGGAACTACAATGAGCAGTTCTTC
CDR3aa: CASTYPGNYNEQFF

v_gene: TRBV5-4
abundance: .
j_gene: TRBJ2-5
d_gene: TRBD2
CDR3nt: TGTGCCAGCAGCAGCGAGCGGGAAGGGACCCAGTACTTC
CDR3aa: CASSSEREGTQYF

v_gene: TRBV29-1
abundance: .
j_gene: TRBJ2-7
d_gene: .
CDR3nt: TGCAGCGTTGTTGAGGGAGACAGAGCCTACGAGCAGTACTTC
CDR3aa: CSVVEGDRAYEQYF

v_gene: TRBV3-1
abundance: few
j_gene: TRBJ2-4
d_gene: TRBD1
CDR3nt: TGTGCCAGCAGCCGTAGACAGGGGGTGGCCAAAAACATTCAGTACTTC
CDR3aa: CASSRRQGVAKNIQYF

v_gene: TRBV2
abundance: .
j_gene: TRBJ2-7
d_gene: TRBD2
CDR3nt: TGTGCCAGCAGCGTCGGACTAGTCTACGAGCAGTACTTC
CDR3aa: CASSVGLVYEQYF

v_gene: TRBV7-9
abundance: .
j_gene: TRBJ2-1
d_gene: TRBD2
CDR3nt: TGTGCCAGCACCGGGGGACTAGCGAAGGTTAATGAGCAGTTCTTC
CDR3aa: CASTGGLAKVNEQFF

v_gene: TRBV7-2
abundance: few
j_gene: TRBJ1-5
d_gene: .
CDR3nt: TGTACCAGCAGACCGGACAGAGATCAGCCCCAGCATTTT
CDR3aa: CTSRPDRDQPQHF

v_gene: TRBV7-6
abundance: .
j_gene: TRBJ2-5
d_gene: TRBD2
CDR3nt: TGTGCCAGCAGCTACGACCTGGGGGGGAAGACCCAGTACTTC
CDR3aa: CASSYDLGGKTQYF

v_gene: TRBV12-3/TRBV12-4
abundance: .
j_gene: TRBJ1-3
d_gene: TRBD1
CDR3nt: TGTGCCAGCAGTTTCGGGACAGGAGGAAACACCATATATTTT
CDR3aa: CASSFGTGGNTIYF

v_gene: TRBV28
abundance: .
j_gene: TRBJ1-6
d_gene: .
CDR3nt: TGTGCCAGCACGTCGAATTCACCCCTCCACTTT
CDR3aa: CASTSNSPLHF

v_gene: TRBV7-2
abundance: .
j_gene: TRBJ2-1
d_gene: TRBD2
CDR3nt: TGTGCCAGCAGCTTACTTCTACGCGGCAGCGGGAGTAGGGATGAGCAGTTCTTC
CDR3aa: CASSLLLRGSGSRDEQFF

v_gene: TRBV12-5
abundance: .
j_gene: TRBJ2-1
d_gene: TRBD2
CDR3nt: TGTGCTAGTGGCCCCTTTGCAAGCGGGAGGCTTTACAATGAGCAGTTCTTC
CDR3aa: CASGPFASGRLYNEQFF

v_gene: TRBV20-1
abundance: few
j_gene: TRBJ2-3
d_gene: .
CDR3nt: TGCAGTGCTCCGTCCGGCGGGGGCGCTTTTACAGATACGCAGTATTTT
CDR3aa: CSAPSGGGAFTDTQYF

v_gene: TRBV29-1
abundance: .
j_gene: TRBJ1-2
d_gene: .
CDR3nt: TGCAGCGTTGAAGAACGGGTCGTAGGGGACGGCTACACCTTC
CDR3aa: CSVEERVVGDGYTF

v_gene: TRBV6-2/TRBV6-3
abundance: few
j_gene: TRBJ2-5
d_gene: TRBD2
CDR3nt: TGTGCCAGCAGTGAGGGACTAGCGGACTCGGCCCAGTGGGAGACCCAGTACTTC
CDR3aa: CASSEGLADSAQWETQYF

v_gene: TRBV2
abundance: .
j_gene: TRBJ1-3
d_gene: .
CDR3nt: TGTGCCTGCAGCGGAACGGCACAGGGACCTGGAAACACCATATATTTT
CDR3aa: CACSGTAQGPGNTIYF

v_gene: TRBV11-2
abundance: few
j_gene: TRBJ2-7
d_gene: TRBD2
CDR3nt: TGTGCCAGCAGCTTAGTAGCGGGCACATACGAGCAGTACTTC
CDR3aa: CASSLVAGTYEQYF

v_gene: TRBV7-9
abundance: few
j_gene: TRBJ1-2
d_gene: .
CDR3nt: TGTGCCAGCAGCTCTTCACAGGTCTATGGCTACACCTTC
CDR3aa: CASSSSQVYGYTF

v_gene: TRBV7-9
abundance: once
j_gene: TRBJ2-7
d_gene: .
CDR3nt: TGTGCCAGCAGCCCTGGGGACTCGGGGACAAGAACCTACGAGCAGTACTTC
CDR3aa: CASSPGDSGTRTYEQYF

v_gene: TRBV4-1
abundance: .
j_gene: TRBJ2-1
d_gene: TRBD2
CDR3nt: TGCGCCAGCAGCCAGGTACTAGCGGGAGTGGCTGAGCAGTTCTTC
CDR3aa: CASSQVLAGVAEQFF

v_gene: TRBV4-1
abundance: few
j_gene: TRBJ2-5
d_gene: TRBD2
CDR3nt: TGCGCCAGCAGCCAAGTCCGGGAGGGAGTGACCCAGTACTTC
CDR3aa: CASSQVREGVTQYF

v_gene: TRBV5-1
abundance: few
j_gene: TRBJ2-5
d_gene: TRBD2
CDR3nt: TGCGCCAGCAGCTTGGAAGAGGGAGGGGAGACCCAGTACTTC
CDR3aa: CASSLEEGGETQYF

v_gene: TRBV29-1
abundance: .
j_gene: TRBJ2-7
d_gene: .
CDR3nt: TGCAGCGGGGTTGGACAGAGGGGCGAGCAGTACTTC
CDR3aa: CSGVGQRGEQYF

v_gene: TRBV6-1
abundance: .
j_gene: TRBJ1-2
d_gene: .
CDR3nt: TGTGCCAGCAGTGCTTCAGGGAGCTATGGCTACACCTTC
CDR3aa: CASSASGSYGYTF

v_gene: TRBV6-1
abundance: once
j_gene: TRBJ2-7
d_gene: TRBD2
CDR3nt: TGTGCCAGCAGTGAAGTGGGCGGGGGGATCTACGAGCAGTACTTC
CDR3aa: CASSEVGGGIYEQYF

v_gene: TRBV6-1
abundance: .
j_gene: TRBJ2-7
d_gene: TRBD1
CDR3nt: TGTGCCAGCAGTGAAGAGACAGGGGGCTGGAACGAGCAGTACTTC
CDR3aa: CASSEETGGWNEQYF

v_gene: TRBV20-1
abundance: .
j_gene: TRBJ2-1
d_gene: .
CDR3nt: TGCAGTGCTAGTGGTACAATCACGAGCTCCTACAATGAGCAGTTCTTC
CDR3aa: CSASGTITSSYNEQFF

v_gene: TRBV12-3/TRBV12-4
abundance: .
j_gene: TRBJ2-7
d_gene: TRBD1
CDR3nt: TGTGCCAGCAGTTTAAGCCCAGGGGGATCTTACGAGCAGTACTTC
CDR3aa: CASSLSPGGSYEQYF

v_gene: TRBV4-2
abundance: .
j_gene: TRBJ1-2
d_gene: .
CDR3nt: TGTGCCAGCATCCAGGGGACGGAAGCTAACTATGGCTACACCTTC
CDR3aa: CASIQGTEANYGYTF

v_gene: TRBV5-6
abundance: .
j_gene: TRBJ2-5
d_gene: .
CDR3nt: TGTGCCAGCAGCTTGGCCCAGTCCTTC
CDR3aa: CASSLAQSF

v_gene: TRBV7-3
abundance: few
j_gene: TRBJ1-4
d_gene: .
CDR3nt: TGTGCCAGCAGCCCCAGTCGATCTAATGAAAAACTGTTTTTT
CDR3aa: CASSPSRSNEKLFF

v_gene: TRBV9
abundance: .
j_gene: TRBJ2-7
d_gene: TRBD2
CDR3nt: TGTGCCAGCAGTCGGGCCGGGACTAGCATTTACGAGCAGTACTTC
CDR3aa: CASSRAGTSIYEQYF

v_gene: TRBV3-1
abundance: .
j_gene: TRBJ2-6
d_gene: .
CDR3nt: TGTGCCAGCAGCCATGTGCTAACTGGGGCCAACGTCCTGACTTTC
CDR3aa: CASSHVLTGANVLTF

v_gene: TRBV5-1
abundance: .
j_gene: TRBJ2-1
d_gene: .
CDR3nt: TGCGCCAGCAGCTCCGGGGATTACAATGAGCAGTTCTTC
CDR3aa: CASSSGDYNEQFF

v_gene: TRBV4-1
abundance: few
j_gene: TRBJ2-1
d_gene: TRBD1
CDR3nt: TGCGCCAGCAAACGGGACAGGGGAGGGGATGAGCAGTTCTTC
CDR3aa: CASKRDRGGDEQFF

v_gene: TRBV6-5
abundance: few
j_gene: TRBJ1-1
d_gene: .
CDR3nt: TGTGCCAGCAGTTACGGGCAGCTCATGAACACTGAAGCTTTCTTT
CDR3aa: CASSYGQLMNTEAFF

v_gene: TRBV20-1
abundance: .
j_gene: TRBJ2-3
d_gene: TRBD1
CDR3nt: TGCAGTGCTACGTGGACAGGGTCAACAGATACGCAGTATTTT
CDR3aa: CSATWTGSTDTQYF

v_gene: TRBV10-1
abundance: few
j_gene: TRBJ2-1
d_gene: .
CDR3nt: TGCGCCAGCAGTGAGTTCGACGGGAGAGTGGAGCAGTTCTTC
CDR3aa: CASSEFDGRVEQFF